The T cell receptor beta chain described here comes from a study of T cell repertoires in cytomegalovirus infection. V was trimmed by 4 bases and J by 0 bases, leaving 11 bases between them. The CDR3 runs to 14 residues. Germline V CDR1 and CDR2: SGHNT, YYREEE (reference sequence). This clonotype appeared many times. Via MiXCR, TCRdb re-called the reads, giving one row per CDR3 protein. The sample lists 400,000 or so distinct CDR3 sequences; 15% to 20% were seen once. The specimen sequenced was PBMCs. This rearrangement joins TRBV5-4 to TRBJ2-7; TRBD1 might be the D (5 bases). This TCR derives from a human donor in good health (CMV status not recorded). Some clones in this sample may be carry-over from other donors' samples. The DNA of the CDR3 is TGTGCCAGCAGCCCCTCGACAGCCTCCTACGAGCAGTACTTC. Encoded protein: CASSPSTASYEQYF.